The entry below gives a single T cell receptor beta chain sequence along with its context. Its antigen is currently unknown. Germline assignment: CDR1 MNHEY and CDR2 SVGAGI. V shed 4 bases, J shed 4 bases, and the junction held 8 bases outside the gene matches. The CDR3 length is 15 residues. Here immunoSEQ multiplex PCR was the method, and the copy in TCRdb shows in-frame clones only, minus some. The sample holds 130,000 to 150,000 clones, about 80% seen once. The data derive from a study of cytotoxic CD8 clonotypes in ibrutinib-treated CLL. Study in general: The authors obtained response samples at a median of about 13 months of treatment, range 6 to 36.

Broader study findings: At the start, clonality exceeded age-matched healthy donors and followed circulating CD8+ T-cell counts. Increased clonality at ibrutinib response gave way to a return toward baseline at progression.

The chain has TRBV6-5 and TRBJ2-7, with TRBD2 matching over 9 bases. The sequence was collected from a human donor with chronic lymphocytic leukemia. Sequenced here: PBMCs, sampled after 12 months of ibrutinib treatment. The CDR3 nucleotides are TGTGCCAGCAGTTCCTGGAGGACTAGCGAATACGAGCAGTACTTC. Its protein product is CASSSWRTSEYEQYF.